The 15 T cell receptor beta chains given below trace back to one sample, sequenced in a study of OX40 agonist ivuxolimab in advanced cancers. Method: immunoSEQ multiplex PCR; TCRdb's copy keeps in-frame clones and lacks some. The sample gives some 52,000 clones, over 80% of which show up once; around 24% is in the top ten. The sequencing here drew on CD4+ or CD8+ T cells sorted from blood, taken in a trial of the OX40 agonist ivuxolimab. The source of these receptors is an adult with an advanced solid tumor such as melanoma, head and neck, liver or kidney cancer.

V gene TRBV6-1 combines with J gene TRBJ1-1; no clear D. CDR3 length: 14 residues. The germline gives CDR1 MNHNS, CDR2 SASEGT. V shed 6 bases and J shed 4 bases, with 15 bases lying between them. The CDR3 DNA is TGTGCCAGCAGCACCCTTGCCAGAGCCACTGAAGCTTTCTTT. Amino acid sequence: CASSTLARATEAFF.

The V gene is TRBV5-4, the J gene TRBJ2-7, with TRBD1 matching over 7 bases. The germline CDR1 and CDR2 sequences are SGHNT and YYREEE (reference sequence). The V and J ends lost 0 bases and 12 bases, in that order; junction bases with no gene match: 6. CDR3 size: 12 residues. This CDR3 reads CASSLVTGVWYF. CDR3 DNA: TGTGCCAGCAGCTTGGTAACAGGGGTTTGGTACTTC.

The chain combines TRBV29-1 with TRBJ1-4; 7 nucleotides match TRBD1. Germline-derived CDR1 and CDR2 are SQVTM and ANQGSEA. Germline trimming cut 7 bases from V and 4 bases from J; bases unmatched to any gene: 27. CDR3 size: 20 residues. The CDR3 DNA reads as TGCAGCGCCCGTTTGAGGGGGGACAGCATCAACAACCCTTTTAATGAAAAACTGTTTTTT. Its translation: CSARLRGDSINNPFNEKLFF.

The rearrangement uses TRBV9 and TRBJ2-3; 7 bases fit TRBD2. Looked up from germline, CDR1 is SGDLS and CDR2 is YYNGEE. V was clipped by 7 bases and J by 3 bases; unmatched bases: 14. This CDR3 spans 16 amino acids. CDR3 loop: CASQAPSMGGTDTQYF. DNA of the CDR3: TGTGCCAGCCAAGCCCCCTCAATGGGAGGGACAGATACGCAGTATTTT.

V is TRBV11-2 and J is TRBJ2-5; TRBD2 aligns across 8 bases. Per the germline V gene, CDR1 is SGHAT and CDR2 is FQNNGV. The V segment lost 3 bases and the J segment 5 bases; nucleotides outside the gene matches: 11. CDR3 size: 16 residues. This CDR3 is CASSFAGGGRRETQYF. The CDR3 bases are TGTGCCAGCAGCTTTGCGGGGGGTGGTAGGCGGGAGACCCAGTACTTC.

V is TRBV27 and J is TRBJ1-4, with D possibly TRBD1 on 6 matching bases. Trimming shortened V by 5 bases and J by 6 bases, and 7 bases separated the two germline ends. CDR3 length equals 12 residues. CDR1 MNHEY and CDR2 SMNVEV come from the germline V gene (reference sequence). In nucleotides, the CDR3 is TGTGCCAGCAGTCGGACAGATGAAAAACTGTTTTTT. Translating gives CASSRTDEKLFF.

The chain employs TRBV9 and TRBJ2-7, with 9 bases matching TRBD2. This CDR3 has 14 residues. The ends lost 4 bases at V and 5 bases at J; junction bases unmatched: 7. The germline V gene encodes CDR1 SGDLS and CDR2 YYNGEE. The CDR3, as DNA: TGTGCCAGCAGCCGGAGCGGGAGGCTCGACGAGCAGTACTTC. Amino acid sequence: CASSRSGRLDEQYF.

CDR3 in DNA: TGCGCCAGCAGCTCGACACCTGGGACCTACAATGAGCAGTTCTTC. Residues: CASSSTPGTYNEQFF. The chain uses TRBV5-1 and TRBJ2-1; D uncertain. V lost 3 bases, J lost 2 bases, and 12 bases lay in between. The CDR3 extends over 15 amino acids. Germline V lookup: CDR1 SGHRS, CDR2 YFSETQ. Full variable domain (missing parts from reference TRBV5-1 and TRBJ2-1): KAGVTQTPRYLIKTRGQQVTLSCSPISGHRSVSWYQQTPGQGLQFLFEYFSETQRNKGNFPGRFSGRQFSNSRSEMNVSTLELGDSALYLCASSSTPGTYNEQFFGPGTRLTVL.

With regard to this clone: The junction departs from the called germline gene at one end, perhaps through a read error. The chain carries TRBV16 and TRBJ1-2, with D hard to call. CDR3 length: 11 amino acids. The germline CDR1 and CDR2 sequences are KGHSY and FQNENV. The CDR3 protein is CASSQSGIGEF. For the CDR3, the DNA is TGTGCCAGCAGCCAATCGGGAATAGGAGAATTC.

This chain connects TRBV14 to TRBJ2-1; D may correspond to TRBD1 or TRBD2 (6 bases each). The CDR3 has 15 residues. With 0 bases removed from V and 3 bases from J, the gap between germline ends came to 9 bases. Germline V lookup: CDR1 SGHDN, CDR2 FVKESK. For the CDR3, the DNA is TGTGCCAGCAGCCAAGATAGGGGGGACTACAATGAGCAGTTCTTC. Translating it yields CASSQDRGDYNEQFF.

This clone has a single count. DNA of the CDR3: TGTGCCAGCAGCGTAGGCGGGGGGAGCACAGATACGCAGTATTTT. This translates into CASSVGGGSTDTQYF. The rearrangement joins TRBV9 to TRBJ2-3, with 8 bases lining up with TRBD2. Germline V gene lookup returns CDR1 SGDLS and CDR2 YYNGEE. The CDR3 has 15 residues. After removal of 0 bases from V and 0 bases from J, the junction contained 0 bases not matched to a gene.

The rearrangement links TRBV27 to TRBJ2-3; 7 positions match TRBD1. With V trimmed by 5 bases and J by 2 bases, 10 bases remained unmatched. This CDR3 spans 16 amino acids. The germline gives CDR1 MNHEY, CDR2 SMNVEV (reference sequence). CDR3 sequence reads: CASSPGTVRLTDTQYF. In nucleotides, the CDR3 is TGTGCCAGCAGTCCAGGGACAGTCCGTCTCACAGATACGCAGTATTTT.

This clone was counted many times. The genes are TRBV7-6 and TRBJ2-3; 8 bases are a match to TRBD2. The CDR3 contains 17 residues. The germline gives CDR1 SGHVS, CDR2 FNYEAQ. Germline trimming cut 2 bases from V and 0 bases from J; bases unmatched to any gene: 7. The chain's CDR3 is CASSLYRGGSSTDTQYF. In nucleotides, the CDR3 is TGTGCCAGCAGCTTATATCGCGGGGGGAGCAGCACAGATACGCAGTATTTT.

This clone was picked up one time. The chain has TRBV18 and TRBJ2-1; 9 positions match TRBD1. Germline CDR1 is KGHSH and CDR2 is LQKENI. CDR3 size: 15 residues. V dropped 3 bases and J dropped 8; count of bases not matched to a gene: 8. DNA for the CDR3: TGTGCCAGCTCACCGCCGGGACAGGGTCTTGATGAGCAGTTCTTC. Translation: CASSPPGQGLDEQFF.

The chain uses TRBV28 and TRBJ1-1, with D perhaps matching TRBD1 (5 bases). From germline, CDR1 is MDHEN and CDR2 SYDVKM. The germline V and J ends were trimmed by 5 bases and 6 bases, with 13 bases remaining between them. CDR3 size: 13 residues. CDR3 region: CASSGGLSPEAFF. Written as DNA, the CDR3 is TGTGCCAGCAGTGGGGGATTGTCCCCTGAAGCTTTCTTT.